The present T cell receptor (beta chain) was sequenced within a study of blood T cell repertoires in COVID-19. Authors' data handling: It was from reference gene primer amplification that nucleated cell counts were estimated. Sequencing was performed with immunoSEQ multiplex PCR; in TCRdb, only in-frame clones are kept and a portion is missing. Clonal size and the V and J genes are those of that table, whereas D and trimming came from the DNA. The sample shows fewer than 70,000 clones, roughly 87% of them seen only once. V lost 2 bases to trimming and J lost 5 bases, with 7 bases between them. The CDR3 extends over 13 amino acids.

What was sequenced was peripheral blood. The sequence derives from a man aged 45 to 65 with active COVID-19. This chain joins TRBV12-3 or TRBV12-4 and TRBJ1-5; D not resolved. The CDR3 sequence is CASSLRLDQPQHF. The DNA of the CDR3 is TGTGCCAGCAGTTTACGGCTAGATCAGCCCCAGCATTTT.